Each of the 8 T cell receptor beta chains below was sequenced from the same sample in a study of T-cell memory formation after mild COVID-19. TCRdb ran MiXCR on the 5' RACE reads and lists one entry per CDR3 protein. The repertoire holds 450,000 or so distinct CDR3 sequences, with 25% as singletons. What was sequenced was PBMCs or a T cell subset sorted from them (not recorded which). Source of these receptors: an adult woman who had mild COVID-19 (a few samples of this study predate the infection). Cell type and time point are not known.

This clonotype showed up many times. This sequence joins TRBV7-2 and TRBJ2-1; D not certain. V gave up 4 bases and J gave up 3 bases, with 1 base separating them. From germline, CDR1 is SGHTA and CDR2 FQGNSA. This CDR3 has 11 amino acids. The CDR3: CASSYYNEQFF. The DNA of the CDR3 is TGTGCCAGCAGCTACTACAATGAGCAGTTCTTC.

This chain joins TRBV20-1 and TRBJ2-1; D might be TRBD2 (6 bases). The germline CDR1 and CDR2 sequences are DFQATT and SNEGSKA (reference sequence). The CDR3 is made up of 15 amino acids. V dropped 0 bases and J dropped 4 bases, with 13 bases sitting between them. CDR3 in amino acids: CSARDHGSAYNEQFF. The CDR3 nucleotides read TGCAGTGCTAGAGATCACGGGAGCGCTTACAATGAGCAGTTCTTC.

This clonotype was seen only a few times. An end of the junction does not agree with germline; a read error may underlie this. The chain combines TRBV6-1 with TRBJ2-1, with a possible D match to TRBD2 (7 bases). CDR1 and CDR2 from the germline V gene are MNHNS and SASEGT. The length of the CDR3 is 11 residues. The CDR3 protein is CAGAVMDEQFF. The CDR3 region has the DNA TGCGCGGGGGCGGTTATGGATGAGCAGTTCTTC.

This clonotype has only a few counts. The chain combines TRBV4-1 with TRBJ2-5; D unclear. The V gene's germline CDR1 is MGHRA and CDR2 YSYEKL. The length of the CDR3 is 17 residues. With 6 bases removed from V and 5 bases from J, the gap between germline ends came to 25 bases. CDR3 protein: CASSQSAGFGTRETQYF. In DNA form, the CDR3 reads TGCGCCAGCAGTCAATCGGCCGGGTTTGGAACCAGGGAGACCCAGTACTTC.

The gene calls are TRBV30 and TRBJ1-3, with 8 bases that match TRBD1. CDR3 size: 14 residues. Trimming at V came to 6 bases and at J to 3 bases, leaving 7 bases not matched to a gene. CDR1 is GTSNPN and CDR2 is SVGIG in the germline V gene (reference sequence). Here the CDR3 DNA reads TGTGCCTGTCAGACAGGGGCGGGTGGAAACACCATATATTTT. Its protein product is CACQTGAGGNTIYF.

The chain recombines TRBV5-6 with TRBJ1-1, with a possible D match to TRBD1 (6 bases). Trimming left V 1 base short and J 3 bases short, with 10 bases between. The CDR3 extends over 14 amino acids. Germline CDR1 and CDR2: SGHDT and YYEEEE. CDR3 nucleotide sequence: TGTGCCAGCAGCTTGTCAGGACAGTACACTGAAGCTTTCTTT. It codes for CASSLSGQYTEAFF.

This chain links TRBV29-1 with TRBJ1-2, with unresolved D. Germline V CDR1 and CDR2: SQVTM, ANQGSEA. V was cut by 7 bases and J by 2 bases, with 8 bases left in between. The CDR3 sequence is 11 residues long. For the CDR3, the DNA is TGCAGCGGTCTGGAGAACTATGGCTACACCTTC. Protein: CSGLENYGYTF.

V and J are TRBV12-3 or TRBV12-4 and TRBJ2-7; D may be TRBD2 (6 bases). V dropped 2 bases and J dropped 0 bases, with 17 bases sitting between them. The length of the CDR3 is 17 residues. The CDR3 nucleotides read TGTGCCAGCAGTTTACGGAGGGCAGGACCTTCCTCCTACGAGCAGTACTTC. Its translation: CASSLRRAGPSSYEQYF.